This is a list of T cell receptor beta chains from one sample in a study of beta chain features in type 1 diabetes. Profiling relied on immunoSEQ multiplex PCR, and the TCRdb table lists in-frame clones only, not all of them. The sample lists 970,000 or so clones, roughly a sixth occurring once. The sequencing sample was made of naive CD4+ T cells from blood. These receptors were collected from a woman under 30 in good health. CDR3s include the opening cysteine and the closing phenylalanine or tryptophan. A D gene is named only where the DNA matches it firmly. Clone size is not always given. Where it is, it says once, few, many or a class for expanded clones.

- TRBJ2-1 TRBV4-1 14 - TGCGCCAGCAGCCATGCCGGGACCACGGGTGAGCAGTTCTTC CASSHAGTTGEQFF
- TRBJ2-1 TRBV10-3 15 - TGTGCCATCAGTGAGAGGAGCGGAACCCCCAATGAGCAGTTCTTC CAISERSGTPNEQFF
- TRBJ2-5 TRBV7-2 13 few TGTGCCAGCAGCTCACGGGACCAAGAGACCCAGTACTTC CASSSRDQETQYF
- TRBJ1-5 TRBV27 11 - TGTGCCAGCACGCAAGGCGTACCCCAGCATTTT CASTQGVPQHF
- TRBJ2-6 TRBV28 16 few TGTGCCAGCAGTTTACTGGGTAGCTCTGGGGCCAACGTCCTGACTTTC CASSLLGSSGANVLTF
- TRBJ2-7 TRBV20-1 11 few TGCAGTGCTAGACCCGGGAGCGAGCAGTACTTC CSARPGSEQYF
- TRBJ1-2 TRBV4-2 14 - TGTGCCAGCAGCCCCTCGCCGGGACCCTATGGCTACACCTTC CASSPSPGPYGYTF
- TRBJ1-2 TRBV19 15 - TGTGCCAGTAGTTGGGGCAGGCCGCGTAACTATGGCTACACCTTC CASSWGRPRNYGYTF
- TRBJ2-7 TRBV5-4 16 - TGTGCCAGCAGCGCCCTGACAGGGAGGATCCCCTACGAGCAGTACTTC CASSALTGRIPYEQYF
TRBD2 TRBJ2-2 TRBV7-8 18 few TGTGCCAGCAGCGCCTTCCACGGGACTAGCGGGAGCACCGGGGAGCTGTTTTTT CASSAFHGTSGSTGELFF
TRBD2 TRBJ2-3 TRBV23-1 19 few TGCGCCAGCAGTCAATCGCCCCGAACTAGCGGGATTGACACAGATACGCAGTATTTT CASSQSPRTSGIDTDTQYF
- TRBJ2-7 TRBV6-5 12 - TGTGCCAGCAGTTTACCGGCCTTCGAGCAGTACTTC CASSLPAFEQYF
- TRBJ2-1 TRBV5-6 12 - TGTGCCAGCAGCTTGCCAGTAGGTGAGCAGTTCTTC CASSLPVGEQFF
TRBD2 TRBJ2-6 TRBV18 17 few TGTGCCAGCTCACCGGGACTAGCGGGAGTTGGGGCCAACGTCCTGACTTTC CASSPGLAGVGANVLTF